The clone carrying this T cell receptor (beta chain) occurred many times. What it binds is unknown. This entry comes from a study of T cells after yellow fever vaccination. TCRdb processed the 5' RACE reads anew with MiXCR; each CDR3 protein has one entry. The data contain about 260,000 distinct CDR3 sequences, around 3.5% of them singletons. V dropped 6 bases and J dropped 2 bases, with 5 bases sitting between them. CDR1 MNHEY and CDR2 SVGEGT come from the germline V gene. This CDR3 region has 11 residues. Study results and caveats: A limited proportion of clonotypes was detected within both the CD4 and CD8 compartments. Clones that expanded after primary vaccination mostly reappeared after the booster (over 95% CD4, 88% CD8).

The sequence came from a man aged 18 to 30 who received the YFV17D yellow fever vaccine. This chain joins TRBV6-2 or TRBV6-3 and TRBJ2-7; the D is unclear. Sequenced material: PBMCs, taken 15 days after the yellow fever booster vaccination. CDR3 sequence (DNA): TGTGCCAGCAGCCAGACCTACGAGCAGTACTTC. Amino acids: CASSQTYEQYF.